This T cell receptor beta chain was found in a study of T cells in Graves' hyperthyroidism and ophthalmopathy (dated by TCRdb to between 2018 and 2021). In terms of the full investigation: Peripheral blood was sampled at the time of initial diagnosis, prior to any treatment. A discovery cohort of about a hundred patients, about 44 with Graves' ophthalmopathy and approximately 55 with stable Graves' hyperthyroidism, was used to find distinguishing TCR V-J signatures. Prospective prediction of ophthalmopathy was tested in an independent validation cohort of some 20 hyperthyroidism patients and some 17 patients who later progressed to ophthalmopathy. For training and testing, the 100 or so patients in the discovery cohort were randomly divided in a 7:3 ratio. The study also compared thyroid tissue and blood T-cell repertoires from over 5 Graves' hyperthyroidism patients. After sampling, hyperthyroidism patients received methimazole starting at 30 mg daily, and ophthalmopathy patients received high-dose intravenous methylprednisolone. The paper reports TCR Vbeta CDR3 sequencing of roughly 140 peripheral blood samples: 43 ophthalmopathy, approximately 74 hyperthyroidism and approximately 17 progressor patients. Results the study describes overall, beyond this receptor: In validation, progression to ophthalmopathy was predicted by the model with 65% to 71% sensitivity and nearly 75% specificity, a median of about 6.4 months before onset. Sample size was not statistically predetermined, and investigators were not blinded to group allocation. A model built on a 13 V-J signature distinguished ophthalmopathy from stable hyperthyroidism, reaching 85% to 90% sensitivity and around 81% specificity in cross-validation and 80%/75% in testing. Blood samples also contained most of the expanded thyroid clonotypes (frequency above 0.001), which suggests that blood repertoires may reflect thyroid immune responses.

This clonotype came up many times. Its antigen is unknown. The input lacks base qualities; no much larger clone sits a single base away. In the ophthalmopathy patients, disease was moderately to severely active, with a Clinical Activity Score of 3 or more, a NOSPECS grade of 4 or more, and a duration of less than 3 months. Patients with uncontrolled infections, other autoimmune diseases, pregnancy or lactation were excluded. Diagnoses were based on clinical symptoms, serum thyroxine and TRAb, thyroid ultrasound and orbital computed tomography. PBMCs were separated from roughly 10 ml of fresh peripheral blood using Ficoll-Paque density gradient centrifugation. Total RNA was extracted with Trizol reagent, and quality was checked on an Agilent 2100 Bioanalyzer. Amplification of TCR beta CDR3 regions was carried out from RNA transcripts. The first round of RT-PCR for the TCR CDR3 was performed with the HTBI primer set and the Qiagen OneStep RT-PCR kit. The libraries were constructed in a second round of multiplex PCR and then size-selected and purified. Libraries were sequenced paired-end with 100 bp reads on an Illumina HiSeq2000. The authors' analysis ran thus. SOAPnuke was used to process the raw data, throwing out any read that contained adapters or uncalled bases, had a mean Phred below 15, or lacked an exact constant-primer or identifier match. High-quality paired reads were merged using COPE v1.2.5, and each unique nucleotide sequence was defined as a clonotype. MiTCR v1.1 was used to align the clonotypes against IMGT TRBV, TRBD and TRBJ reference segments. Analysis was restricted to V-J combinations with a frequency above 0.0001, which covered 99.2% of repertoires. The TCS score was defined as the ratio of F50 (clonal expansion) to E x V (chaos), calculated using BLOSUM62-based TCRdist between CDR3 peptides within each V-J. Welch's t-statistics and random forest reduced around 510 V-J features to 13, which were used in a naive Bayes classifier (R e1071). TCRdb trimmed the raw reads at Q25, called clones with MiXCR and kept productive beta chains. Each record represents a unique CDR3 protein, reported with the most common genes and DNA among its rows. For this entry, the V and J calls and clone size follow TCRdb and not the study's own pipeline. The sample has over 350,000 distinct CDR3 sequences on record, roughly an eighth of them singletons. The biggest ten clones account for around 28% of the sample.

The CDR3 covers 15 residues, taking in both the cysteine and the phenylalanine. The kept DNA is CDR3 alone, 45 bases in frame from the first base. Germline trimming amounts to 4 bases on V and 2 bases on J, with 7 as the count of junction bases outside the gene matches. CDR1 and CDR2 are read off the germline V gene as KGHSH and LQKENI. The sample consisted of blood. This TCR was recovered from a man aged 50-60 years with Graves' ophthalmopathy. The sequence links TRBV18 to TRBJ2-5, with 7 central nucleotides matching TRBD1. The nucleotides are TGTGCCAGCTCACTAGTCGGGACAGATCAAGAGACCCAGTACTTC. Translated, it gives CASSLVGTDQETQYF.